This T cell receptor (beta chain) emerged from a study of STAT5B mutations in CD4+ large granular lymphocyte leukemia. Points from the study as a whole: Patient CD4-sorted repertoires looked more clonal than healthy CD4+ repertoires, even without putative leukemic clones.

Controls came from buffy coats of healthy blood donors. Assay used: immunoSEQ multiplex PCR; TCRdb lists only in-frame clones, some missing. The sample includes 24,000 or so clones, roughly 69% seen only once; the top ten take 8.5% to 10%. Worth noting for this clone: Antigen: not known.

This clonotype originated in a human donor in good health. The sequenced sample consisted of CD4+ T cells from blood buffy coats.

The CDR3 sequence is CASSTQSRGTEAFF. The DNA for the CDR3 is TGTGCCAGCAGCACGCAGTCCAGGGGCACTGAAGCTTTCTTT. V gene TRBV7-2 combines with J gene TRBJ1-1, with D possibly matching TRBD1 (6 bases). The V and J ends lost 5 bases and 4 bases respectively, with 14 bases between them. This CDR3 has 14 amino acids. The germline CDR1 and CDR2 sequences are SGHTA and FQGNSA.